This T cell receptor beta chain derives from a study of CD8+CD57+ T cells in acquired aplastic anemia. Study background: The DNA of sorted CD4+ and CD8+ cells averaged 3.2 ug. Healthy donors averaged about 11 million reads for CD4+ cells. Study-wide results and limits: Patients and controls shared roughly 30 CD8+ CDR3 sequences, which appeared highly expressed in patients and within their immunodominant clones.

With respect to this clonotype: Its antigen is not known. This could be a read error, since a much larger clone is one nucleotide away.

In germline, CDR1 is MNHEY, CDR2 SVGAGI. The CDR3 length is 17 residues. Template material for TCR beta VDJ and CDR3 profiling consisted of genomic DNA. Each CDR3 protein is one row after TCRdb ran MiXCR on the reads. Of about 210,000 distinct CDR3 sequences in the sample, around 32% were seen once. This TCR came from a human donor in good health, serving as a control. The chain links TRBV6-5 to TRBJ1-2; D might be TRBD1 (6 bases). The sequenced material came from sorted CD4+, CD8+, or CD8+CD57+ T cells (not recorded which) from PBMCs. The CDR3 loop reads CASSYGTRSHRGYGCTF. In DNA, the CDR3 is TGTGCCAGCAGTTACGGGACACGGTCCCACCGTGGTTATGGCTGCACCTTC.